The 27 T cell receptor beta chains in this list originate from one sample, sequenced in a study of post-analysis software for immune sequencing data. General study points: Relative to controls, patients had five TRBV segments at higher frequency, with TRBV5-6, TRBV5-1 and TRBV20-1 among these.

These TCRs are of unknown antigen specificity. Prepared TCR beta cDNA libraries contained unique molecular identifiers. TCRdb re-called the PCR reads through MiXCR, storing one row per CDR3 protein. The sample holds some 690,000 distinct CDR3 sequences, around 64% seen once. Material: blood. These receptors all stem from a girl aged 2-10 years with multiple sclerosis.

This clonotype occurred once. The chain joins TRBV29-1 to TRBJ2-7; 10 bases fit TRBD1. J gave up 1 base and V 2 bases, and 2 bases lay outside the gene matches. CDR3 size: 14 residues. Per germline, CDR1 SQVTM and CDR2 ANQGSEA. The chain's CDR3 is CSVEKGQGSYEQYF. The CDR3 DNA follows: TGCAGCGTTGAAAAGGGACAGGGGTCCTACGAGCAGTACTTC.

This clonotype was seen at least ten times. V gene TRBV5-1 combines with J gene TRBJ2-3; no definite D call. Trimming removed 2 bases from V and 0 bases from J, with 4 bases in between. The CDR3 is 13 residues long. From germline, CDR1 is SGHRS and CDR2 YFSETQ. The CDR3 DNA follows: TGCGCCAGCAGCTTCCTCAGCACAGATACGCAGTATTTT. Protein product: CASSFLSTDTQYF.

The V and J genes are TRBV28 and TRBJ1-6, with TRBD1 as a possible D gene (6 bases). The CDR3 contains 15 residues. V dropped 3 bases and J dropped 8 bases, with 14 bases sitting between them. The V gene's germline CDR1 is MDHEN and CDR2 SYDVKM. CDR3 nucleotide sequence: TGTGCCAGCAGTTTTTTGGGGGCGCTCCATTCACCCCTCCACTTT. Translated: CASSFLGALHSPLHF.

This clonotype was seen only a few times. V usage is TRBV6-5 and J usage is TRBJ2-4; TRBD2 matches 11 bases. The last part of the DNA fits TRBJ2-7 better; the J call may be wrong. The CDR3 totals 15 residues. CDR1 is MNHEY, CDR2 SVGAGI, per germline. As DNA, the CDR3 is TGTGCCAGCAGTTGGGGAGGGACTAGCGGCTACGAGCAGTACTTC. It specifies CASSWGGTSGYEQYF.

This chain connects TRBV5-1 to TRBJ1-1; no clear D gene. The CDR3 runs to 14 residues. V dropped 2 bases and J dropped 0 bases, with 8 bases sitting between them. Germline V gene sequence: CDR1 SGHRS, CDR2 YFSETQ. Written as DNA, the CDR3 is TGCGCCAGCAGCTTAGACGCAGTGAACACTGAAGCTTTCTTT. This encodes CASSLDAVNTEAFF.

The genes are TRBV24-1 and TRBJ2-5, with D maybe TRBD2 (5 bases). This CDR3 spans 13 amino acids. The V end was cut by 7 bases, the J end by 2 bases, with 10 bases between. Per germline, CDR1 KGHDR and CDR2 SFDVKD. The DNA for the CDR3 is TGTGCCACCAGCCCGAGGGCGCAAGAGACCCAGTACTTC. Translation gives CATSPRAQETQYF.

This clonotype was counted between two and nine times. The V gene is TRBV10-3, the J gene TRBJ2-1; D is possibly TRBD1 (5 bases). Germline assignment: CDR1 ENHRY and CDR2 SYGVKD. CDR3 length equals 15 residues. Trimming cost V 5 bases and J 5 bases, with 16 bases left between them. CDR3 sequence (DNA): TGTGCCATCAGTTCCCCAGGGTTATCAAACAATGAGCAGTTCTTC. Translation gives CAISSPGLSNNEQFF.

The gene calls are TRBV5-1 and TRBJ2-6; TRBD1 might be the D (5 bases). CDR3 length: 17 residues. Trimming took off 0 bases at V and 4 bases at J, with 14 bases between the two ends. Germline lookup yields CDR1 SGHRS and CDR2 YFSETQ. The DNA for the CDR3 is TGCGCCAGCAGCTTGGGTACAGGACGACTCGGGGCCAACGTCCTGACTTTC. Translated, it gives CASSLGTGRLGANVLTF.

This chain joins TRBV24-1 and TRBJ2-1; 7 positions match TRBD1. Germline V gives CDR1 KGHDR, CDR2 SFDVKD. V shed 0 bases, J shed 7 bases, and the junction held 11 bases outside the gene matches. CDR3 length: 17 residues. The CDR3 loop reads CATSDLPPGGYGNEQFF. CDR3 DNA: TGTGCCACCAGTGATTTGCCCCCAGGGGGTTATGGGAATGAGCAGTTCTTC.

The chain couples TRBV28 to TRBJ1-4, with D uncertain. CDR3 length equals 13 residues. Trimming pared 7 bases from V and 8 bases from J, leaving 14 bases between. Germline CDR1 reads MDHEN; CDR2 reads SYDVKM. The CDR3 DNA reads TGTGCCAGCATTGGGCCTGTTAAGGAAAAACTGTTTTTT. Translated: CASIGPVKEKLFF.

This clonotype was seen a single time. The chain is built from TRBV9 and TRBJ2-1; 11 bases are a match to TRBD2. Germline CDR1 SGDLS, CDR2 YYNGEE. Germline trimming cut 3 bases from V and 4 bases from J; bases unmatched to any gene: 9. The CDR3 is made up of 17 amino acids. CDR3 residues: CASSAALSGRDYNEQFF. Written as DNA, the CDR3 is TGTGCCAGCAGCGCCGCCCTTAGCGGGAGGGATTACAATGAGCAGTTCTTC.

This clonotype occurred once. At one end, the junction sequence differs from germline, possibly due to a read error. This chain uses TRBV27 with TRBJ2-3; 13 bases agree with TRBD2. The CDR3 totals 19 residues. Germline V gene sequence: CDR1 MNHEY, CDR2 SMNVEV (reference sequence). The CDR3 here is CASSFPRLAGGSYTDTQYF. The CDR3 DNA reads as TGTGCCAGCAGTTTCCCGAGACTAGCGGGGGGTTCCTACACAGATACACAGTATTTT.

The rearrangement links TRBV6-1 to TRBJ2-5; 12 bases are shared with TRBD2. The end of the DNA aligns better with TRBJ2-7, so the J call may be wrong. The CDR3 has 17 residues. CDR1 is MNHNS, CDR2 SASEGT, per germline. CDR3 DNA: TGTGCCAGCAGAGGCACTAGCGGGAGGCTTCCTCTCGGCGAGCAGTACTTC. The encoded protein is CASRGTSGRLPLGEQYF.

The chain links TRBV6-5 to TRBJ1-2; D call uncertain. Trimming cost V 0 bases and J 6 bases, with 14 bases left between them. Germline V gives CDR1 MNHEY, CDR2 SVGAGI. The CDR3 contains 15 residues. The CDR3 nucleotides read TGTGCCAGCAGTTACTCCTCGGGGATACTAGATGGCTACACCTTC. This encodes CASSYSSGILDGYTF.

This chain joins TRBV20-1 and TRBJ2-7; maybe TRBD2 (6 bases). The CDR3 contains 14 residues. The V gene's germline CDR1 is DFQATT and CDR2 SNEGSKA (reference sequence). Trimming took off 1 base at V and 0 bases at J, with 10 bases between the two ends. CDR3 in DNA: TGCAGTGCTAGAGGAAGCGGGCGCTCCTACGAGCAGTACTTC. Translation: CSARGSGRSYEQYF.

This clonotype occurred once. The chain joins TRBV10-3 to TRBJ2-3, with TRBD2 matching 10 bases. The CDR3 runs to 14 residues. The V and J ends lost 4 bases and 6 bases, in that order; junction bases with no gene match: 4. The germline gives CDR1 ENHRY, CDR2 SYGVKD. In nucleotides, the CDR3 is TGTGCCATCAGTGTTAGCGGGAGGACTGATACGCAGTATTTT. Protein: CAISVSGRTDTQYF.

This rearrangement joins TRBV19 to TRBJ2-1, with TRBD1 matching over 7 bases. Germline CDR1 is LNHDA and CDR2 is SQIVND (reference sequence). Trimming cost V 5 bases and J 5 bases; bases outside gene matches: 6. CDR3 length: 14 amino acids. The CDR3 loop reads CASSAWDSDNEQFF. CDR3 sequence (DNA): TGTGCCAGTAGTGCTTGGGACAGCGACAATGAGCAGTTCTTC.

The chain combines TRBV10-1 with TRBJ1-4; D unresolved. Germline lookup yields CDR1 WNHNN and CDR2 SYGVQD (reference sequence). V was cut by 0 bases and J by 0 bases, with 5 bases left in between. The CDR3 length is 15 residues. As DNA, the CDR3 is TGCGCCAGCAGTGAGTCCGGCGCAACTAATGAAAAACTGTTTTTT. Its translation: CASSESGATNEKLFF.

V gene TRBV7-9 combines with J gene TRBJ2-1, with 11 bases identical to TRBD2. Germline values: CDR1 SEHNR, CDR2 FQNEAQ (reference sequence). The CDR3 has 16 amino acids. Trimming cost V 3 bases and J 8 bases; bases outside gene matches: 9. The CDR3 DNA reads as TGTGCCAGCAGCTTCTCACGACTAGCGGGGAGTGATGAGCAGTTCTTC. Amino acid sequence: CASSFSRLAGSDEQFF.

This clonotype was counted between two and nine times. The chain has TRBV5-1 and TRBJ2-1, with TRBD2 matching over 8 bases. There are 17 residues in the CDR3. The V gene's germline CDR1 is SGHRS and CDR2 YFSETQ. The V segment lost 0 bases and the J segment 3 bases; nucleotides outside the gene matches: 8. The CDR3: CASSLGPTGTSYNEQFF. DNA of the CDR3: TGCGCCAGCAGCTTGGGGCCTACCGGGACTAGCTACAATGAGCAGTTCTTC.

This clonotype appeared a few times. This chain joins TRBV6-5 and TRBJ1-1; tentative D call: TRBD1 (5 bases). V was shortened by 5 bases and J by 1 base, with 8 bases between the two germline ends. There are 13 residues in the CDR3. Germline V gene sequence: CDR1 MNHEY, CDR2 SVGAGI. As DNA, the CDR3 is TGTGCCAGCAGTCAGACAGCGAACACTGAAGCTTTCTTT. It specifies CASSQTANTEAFF.

This clonotype has more than one count but fewer than ten. The V and J genes are TRBV20-1 and TRBJ2-1; D is unclear. V was shortened by 4 bases and J by 5 bases, with 18 bases between the two germline ends. The CDR3 sequence is 15 residues long. The germline V gene has CDR1 DFQATT and CDR2 SNEGSKA (reference sequence). CDR3 DNA: TGCAGTGCTAACCTCCCTTGGCGCCGCGACAATGAGCAGTTCTTC. Protein sequence: CSANLPWRRDNEQFF.

The rearrangement joins TRBV5-1 to TRBJ2-1; D unresolved. The CDR3 is 15 amino acids. Between the trimmed V and J ends, which lost 0 bases and 3 bases, there was a span of 10 bases. Germline V gene data show CDR1 as SGHRS and CDR2 as YFSETQ. The CDR3 sequence is CASSLDGNYYNEQFF. In DNA form, the CDR3 reads TGCGCCAGCAGCTTGGATGGGAACTACTACAATGAGCAGTTCTTC.

As regards this clonotype: Mismatch with germline at one junction end may stem from a read error. This chain links TRBV6-5 with TRBJ2-7, with a tentative D call TRBD2 (6 bases). CDR3 size: 13 residues. Germline-derived CDR1 and CDR2 are MNHEY and SVGAGI. The CDR3, as DNA: TGTGTCAGCAGTTCCGATGCGGGGTACGAGCAGTACTTC. Translating it yields CVSSSDAGYEQYF.

This chain connects TRBV5-1 to TRBJ2-3, with TRBD2 matching over 10 bases. Trimming took 3 bases from V and 0 from J; bases not matched to a gene: 13. Looked up from germline, CDR1 is SGHRS and CDR2 is YFSETQ. The CDR3 consists of 19 residues. CDR3 in amino acids: CASSSGLAASISSTDTQYF. For the CDR3, the DNA is TGCGCCAGCAGCTCCGGACTAGCGGCCTCAATTAGTAGCACAGATACGCAGTATTTT.

This clonotype was seen a few times. J is TRBJ2-7 and V is TRBV7-2; 7 bases map to TRBD2. Trimming removed 5 bases from V and 5 bases from J; junction bases left unmatched: 18. The CDR3 is 17 amino acids. CDR1 is SGHTA and CDR2 is FQGNSA in the germline V gene. The CDR3 nucleotides are TGTGCCAGCAGCCCCTCCTTAGGGGCGGGGGAGTCTCACGAGCAGTACTTC. As protein: CASSPSLGAGESHEQYF.

This clonotype has only a few counts. The chain combines TRBV6-5 with TRBJ2-1; possibly TRBD1 or TRBD2 for D (5 bases each). Germline CDR1 reads MNHEY; CDR2 reads SVGAGI. The CDR3 has 15 residues. Trimming stripped 4 bases from V and 4 bases from J, with 14 bases between. The CDR3 sequence is CASSLGDPIYNEQFF. The CDR3 bases are TGTGCCAGCAGTTTAGGGGACCCAATTTACAATGAGCAGTTCTTC.